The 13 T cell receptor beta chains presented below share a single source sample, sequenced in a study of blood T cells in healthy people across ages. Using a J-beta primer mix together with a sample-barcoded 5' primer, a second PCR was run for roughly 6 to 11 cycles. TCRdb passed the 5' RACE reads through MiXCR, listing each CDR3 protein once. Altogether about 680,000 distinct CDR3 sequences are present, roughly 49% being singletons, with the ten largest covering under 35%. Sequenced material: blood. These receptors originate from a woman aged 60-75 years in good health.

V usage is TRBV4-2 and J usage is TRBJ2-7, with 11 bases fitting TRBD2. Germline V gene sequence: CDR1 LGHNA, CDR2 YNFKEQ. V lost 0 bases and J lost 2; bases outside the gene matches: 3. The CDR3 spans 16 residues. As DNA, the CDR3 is TGTGCCAGCAGCCAAGAGACTAGCGGGGCCGCCTACGAGCAGTACTTC. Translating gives CASSQETSGAAYEQYF.

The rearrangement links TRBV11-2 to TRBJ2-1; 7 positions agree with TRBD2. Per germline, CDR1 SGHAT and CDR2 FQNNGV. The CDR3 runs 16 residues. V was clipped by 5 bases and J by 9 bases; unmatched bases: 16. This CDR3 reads CASSLLGSGGISEQFF. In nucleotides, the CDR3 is TGTGCCAGCAGCCTCCTGGGATCGGGAGGAATTAGTGAGCAGTTCTTC.

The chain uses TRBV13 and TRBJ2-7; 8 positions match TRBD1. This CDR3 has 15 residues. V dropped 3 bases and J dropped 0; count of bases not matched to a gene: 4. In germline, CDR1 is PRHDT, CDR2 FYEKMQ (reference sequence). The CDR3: CASSFEDRASYEQYF. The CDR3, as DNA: TGTGCCAGCAGCTTTGAGGACAGGGCCTCCTACGAGCAGTACTTC.

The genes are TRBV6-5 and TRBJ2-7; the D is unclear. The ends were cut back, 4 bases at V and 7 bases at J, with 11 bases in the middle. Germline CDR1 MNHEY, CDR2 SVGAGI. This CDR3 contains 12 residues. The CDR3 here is CASSSLWWEQYF. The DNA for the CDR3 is TGTGCCAGCAGTTCCCTTTGGTGGGAGCAGTACTTC.

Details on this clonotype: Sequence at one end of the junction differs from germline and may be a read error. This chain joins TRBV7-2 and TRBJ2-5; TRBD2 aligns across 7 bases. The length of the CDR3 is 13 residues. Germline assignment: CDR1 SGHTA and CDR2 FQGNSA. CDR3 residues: CAGSRGGEETQYF. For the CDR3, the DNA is TGTGCCGGCAGCCGTGGGGGGGAAGAGACCCAGTACTTC.

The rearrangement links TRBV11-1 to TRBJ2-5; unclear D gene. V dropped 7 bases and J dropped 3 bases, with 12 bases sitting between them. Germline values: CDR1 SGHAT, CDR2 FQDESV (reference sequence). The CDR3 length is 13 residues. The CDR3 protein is CASNSDREETQYF. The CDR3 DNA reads TGTGCCAGCAACTCGGACCGGGAAGAGACCCAGTACTTC.

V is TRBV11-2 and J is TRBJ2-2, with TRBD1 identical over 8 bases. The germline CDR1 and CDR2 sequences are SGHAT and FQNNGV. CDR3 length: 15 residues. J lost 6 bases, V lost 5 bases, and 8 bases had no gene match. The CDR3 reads CASSPRTGKAGELFF. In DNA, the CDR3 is TGTGCCAGCAGCCCTCGGACAGGGAAGGCCGGGGAGCTGTTTTTT.

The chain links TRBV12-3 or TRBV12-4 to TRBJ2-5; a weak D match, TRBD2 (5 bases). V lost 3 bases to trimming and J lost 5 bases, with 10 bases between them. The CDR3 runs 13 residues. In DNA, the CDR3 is TGTGCCAGCAGTTTGGTCAGAGGGGAGACCCAGTACTTC. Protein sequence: CASSLVRGETQYF.

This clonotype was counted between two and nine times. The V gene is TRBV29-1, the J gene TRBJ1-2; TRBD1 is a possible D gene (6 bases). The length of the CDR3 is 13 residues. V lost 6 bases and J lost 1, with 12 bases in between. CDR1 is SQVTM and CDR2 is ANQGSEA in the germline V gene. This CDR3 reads CSVGQIINYGYTF. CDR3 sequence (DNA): TGCAGCGTCGGACAGATAATTAACTATGGCTACACCTTC. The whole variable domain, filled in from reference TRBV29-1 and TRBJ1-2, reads SAVISQKPSRDICQRGTSLTIQCQVDSQVTMMFWYRQQPGQSLTLIATANQGSEATYESGFVIDKFPISRPNLTFSTLTVSNMSPEDSSIYLCSVGQIINYGYTFGSGTRLTVV.

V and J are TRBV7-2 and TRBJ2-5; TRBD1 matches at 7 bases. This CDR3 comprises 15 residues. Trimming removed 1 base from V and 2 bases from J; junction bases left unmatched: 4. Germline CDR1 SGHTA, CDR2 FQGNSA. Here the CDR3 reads CASSLEGQRQETQYF. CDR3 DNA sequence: TGTGCCAGCAGCTTAGAGGGACAGAGACAAGAGACCCAGTACTTC.

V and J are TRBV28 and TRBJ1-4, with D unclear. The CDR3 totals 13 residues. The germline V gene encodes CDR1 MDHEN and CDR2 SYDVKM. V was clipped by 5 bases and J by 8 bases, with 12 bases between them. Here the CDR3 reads CASSRVSGEKLFF. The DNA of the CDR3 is TGTGCCAGCAGTCGAGTGTCGGGAGAAAAACTGTTTTTT.

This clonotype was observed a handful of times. CDR3 bases: TGTGCCAGCAGTTACTCAGCGGAGACCTACAATGAGCAGTTCTTC. It specifies CASSYSAETYNEQFF. The V gene is TRBV6-5, the J gene TRBJ2-1; a weak D match, TRBD2 (5 bases). The V end was cut by 0 bases, the J end by 2 bases, with 8 bases between. This CDR3 is built from 15 residues. Germline V gene lookup returns CDR1 MNHEY and CDR2 SVGAGI.

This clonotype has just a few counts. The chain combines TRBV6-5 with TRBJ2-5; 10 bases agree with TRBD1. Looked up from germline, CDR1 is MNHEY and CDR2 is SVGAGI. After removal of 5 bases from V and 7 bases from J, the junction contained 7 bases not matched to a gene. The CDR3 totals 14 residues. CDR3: CASSDGTGAGTQYF. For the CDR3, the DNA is TGTGCCAGCAGTGACGGGACAGGGGCCGGGACCCAGTACTTC.